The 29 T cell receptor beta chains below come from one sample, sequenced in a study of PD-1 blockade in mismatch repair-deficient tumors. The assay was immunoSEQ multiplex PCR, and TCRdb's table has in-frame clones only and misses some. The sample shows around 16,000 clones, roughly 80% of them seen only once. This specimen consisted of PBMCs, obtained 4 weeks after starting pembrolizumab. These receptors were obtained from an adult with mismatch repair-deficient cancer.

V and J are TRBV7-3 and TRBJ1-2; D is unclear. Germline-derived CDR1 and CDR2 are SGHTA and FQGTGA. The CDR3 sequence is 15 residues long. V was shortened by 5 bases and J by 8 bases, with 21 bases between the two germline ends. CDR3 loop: CASSLHSGVGGGYTF. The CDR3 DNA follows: TGTGCCAGCAGCCTCCATAGCGGGGTCGGTGGCGGCTACACCTTC.

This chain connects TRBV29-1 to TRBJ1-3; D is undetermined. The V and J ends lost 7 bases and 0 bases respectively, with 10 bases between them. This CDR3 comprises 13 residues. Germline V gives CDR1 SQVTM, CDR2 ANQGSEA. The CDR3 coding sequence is TGCAGCGGACAACAGAGCTCTGGAAACACCATATATTTT. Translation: CSGQQSSGNTIYF.

The CDR3 DNA reads TGTGCCAGCAGGTCCACCTACTCTGGAAACACCATATATTTT. This gives the protein CASRSTYSGNTIYF. The J gene is TRBJ1-3, the V gene TRBV27, with no clear D. Germline assignment: CDR1 MNHEY and CDR2 SMNVEV (reference sequence). The CDR3 totals 14 residues. V was shortened by 6 bases and J by 0 bases, with 9 bases between the two germline ends.

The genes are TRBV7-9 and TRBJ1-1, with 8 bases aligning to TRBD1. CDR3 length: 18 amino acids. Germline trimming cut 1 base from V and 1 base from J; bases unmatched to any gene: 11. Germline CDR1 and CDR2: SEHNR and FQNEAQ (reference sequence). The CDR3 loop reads CASSLENRGAGPNTEAFF. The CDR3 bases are TGTGCCAGCAGCTTAGAAAACAGGGGGGCAGGGCCGAACACTGAAGCTTTCTTT.

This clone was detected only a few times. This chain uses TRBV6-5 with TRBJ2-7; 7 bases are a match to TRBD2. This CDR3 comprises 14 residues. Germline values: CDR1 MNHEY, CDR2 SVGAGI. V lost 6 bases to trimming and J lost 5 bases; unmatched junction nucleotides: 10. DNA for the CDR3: TGTGCCAGCAGGCGCCCGATGGCGGGAGACGAGCAGTACTTC. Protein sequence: CASRRPMAGDEQYF.

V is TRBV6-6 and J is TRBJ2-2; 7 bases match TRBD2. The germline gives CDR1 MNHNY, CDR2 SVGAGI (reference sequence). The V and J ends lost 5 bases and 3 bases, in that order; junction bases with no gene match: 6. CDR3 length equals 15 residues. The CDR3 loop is CASSQAGLDTGELFF. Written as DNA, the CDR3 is TGTGCCAGCAGTCAAGCGGGATTGGACACCGGGGAGCTGTTTTTT.

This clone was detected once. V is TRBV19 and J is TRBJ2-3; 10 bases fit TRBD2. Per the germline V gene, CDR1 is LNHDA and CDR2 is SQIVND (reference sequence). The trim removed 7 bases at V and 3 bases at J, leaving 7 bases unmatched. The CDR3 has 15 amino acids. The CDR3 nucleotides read TGTGCCAGTACTCGGGTAGCGGGAGGAACAGATACGCAGTATTTT. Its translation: CASTRVAGGTDTQYF.

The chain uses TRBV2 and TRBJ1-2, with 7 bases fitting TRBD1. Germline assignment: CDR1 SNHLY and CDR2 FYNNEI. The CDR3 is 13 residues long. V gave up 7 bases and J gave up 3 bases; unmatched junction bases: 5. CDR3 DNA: TGTGCCAGCACGCGCCAGGGGGACTATGGCTACACCTTC. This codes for CASTRQGDYGYTF.

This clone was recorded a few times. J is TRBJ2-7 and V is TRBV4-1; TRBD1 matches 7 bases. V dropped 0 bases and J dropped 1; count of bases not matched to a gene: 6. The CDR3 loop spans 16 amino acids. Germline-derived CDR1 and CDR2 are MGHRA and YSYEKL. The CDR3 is CASSQDPLQGSYEQYF. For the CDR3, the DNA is TGCGCCAGCAGCCAAGATCCCCTACAGGGGTCCTACGAGCAGTACTTC.

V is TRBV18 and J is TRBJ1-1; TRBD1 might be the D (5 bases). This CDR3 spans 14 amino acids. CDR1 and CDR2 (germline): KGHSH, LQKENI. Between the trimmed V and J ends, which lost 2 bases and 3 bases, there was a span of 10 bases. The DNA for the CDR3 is TGTGCCAGCTCACCAACCGGCAGGGACACTGAAGCTTTCTTT. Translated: CASSPTGRDTEAFF.

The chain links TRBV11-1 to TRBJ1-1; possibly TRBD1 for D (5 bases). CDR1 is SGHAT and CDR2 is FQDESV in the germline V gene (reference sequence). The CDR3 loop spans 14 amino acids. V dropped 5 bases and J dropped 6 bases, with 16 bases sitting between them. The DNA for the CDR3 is TGTGCCAGCAGCCCCTTTTCAGGGCTGGCTGAAGCTTTCTTT. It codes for CASSPFSGLAEAFF.

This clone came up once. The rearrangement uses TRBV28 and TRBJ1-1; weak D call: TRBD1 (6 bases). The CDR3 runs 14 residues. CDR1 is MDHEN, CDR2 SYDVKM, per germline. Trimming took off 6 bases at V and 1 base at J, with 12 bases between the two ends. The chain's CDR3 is CASSLGHTNTEAFF. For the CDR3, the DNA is TGTGCCAGCAGCCTGGGACATACGAACACTGAAGCTTTCTTT.

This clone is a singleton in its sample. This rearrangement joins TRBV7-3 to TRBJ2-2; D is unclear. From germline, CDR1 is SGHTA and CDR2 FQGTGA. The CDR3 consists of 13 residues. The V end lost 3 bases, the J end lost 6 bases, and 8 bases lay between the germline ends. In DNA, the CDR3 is TGTGCCAGCAGCTTTGAGGTGGCCGGGGAGCTGTTTTTT. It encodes CASSFEVAGELFF.

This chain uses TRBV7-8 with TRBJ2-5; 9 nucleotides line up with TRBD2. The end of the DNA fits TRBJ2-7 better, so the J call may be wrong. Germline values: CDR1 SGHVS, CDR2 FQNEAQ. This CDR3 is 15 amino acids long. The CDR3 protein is CASSLQGLATYEQYF. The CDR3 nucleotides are TGTGCCAGCAGCTTGCAGGGACTAGCTACCTACGAGCAGTACTTC.

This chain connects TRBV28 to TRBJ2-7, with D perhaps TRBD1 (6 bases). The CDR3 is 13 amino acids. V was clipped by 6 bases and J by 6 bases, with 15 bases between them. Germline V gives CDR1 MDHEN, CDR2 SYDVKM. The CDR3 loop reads CASRVRGRPEQYF. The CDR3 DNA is TGTGCCAGCAGGGTTAGGGGGAGACCCGAGCAGTACTTC.

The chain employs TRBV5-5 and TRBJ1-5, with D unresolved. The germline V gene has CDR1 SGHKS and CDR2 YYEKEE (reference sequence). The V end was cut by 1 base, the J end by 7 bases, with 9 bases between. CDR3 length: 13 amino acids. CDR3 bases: TGTGCCAGCAGCTTGACACCTTTCCAGCCCCAGCATTTT. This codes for CASSLTPFQPQHF. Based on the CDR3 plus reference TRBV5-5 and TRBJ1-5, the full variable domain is DAGVTQSPTHLIKTRGQQVTLRCSPISGHKSVSWYQQVLGQGPQFIFQYYEKEERGRGNFPDRFSARQFPNYSSELNVNALLLGDSALYLCASSLTPFQPQHFGDGTRLSIL.

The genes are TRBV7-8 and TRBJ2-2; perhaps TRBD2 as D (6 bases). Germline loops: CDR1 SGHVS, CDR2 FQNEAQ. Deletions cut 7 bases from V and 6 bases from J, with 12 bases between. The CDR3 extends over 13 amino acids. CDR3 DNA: TGTGCCAGCACGCTGGGGGGTCCCGGGGAGCTGTTTTTT. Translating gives CASTLGGPGELFF.

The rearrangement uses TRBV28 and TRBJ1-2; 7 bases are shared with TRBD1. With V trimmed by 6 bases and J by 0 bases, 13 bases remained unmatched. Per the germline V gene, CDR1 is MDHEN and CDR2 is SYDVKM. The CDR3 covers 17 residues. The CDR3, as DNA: TGTGCCAGCAGCTACAGGGGCGCGAGGAGATCTAACTATGGCTACACCTTC. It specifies CASSYRGARRSNYGYTF.

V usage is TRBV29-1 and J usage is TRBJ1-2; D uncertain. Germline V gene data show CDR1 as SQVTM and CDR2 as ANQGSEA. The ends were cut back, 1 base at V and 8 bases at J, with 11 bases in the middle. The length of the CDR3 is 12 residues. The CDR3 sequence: CSVEGAAPGYTF. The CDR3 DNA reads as TGCAGCGTTGAAGGGGCAGCCCCGGGCTACACCTTC. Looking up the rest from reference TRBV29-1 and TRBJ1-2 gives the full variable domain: SAVISQKPSRDICQRGTSLTIQCQVDSQVTMMFWYRQQPGQSLTLIATANQGSEATYESGFVIDKFPISRPNLTFSTLTVSNMSPEDSSIYLCSVEGAAPGYTFGSGTRLTVV.

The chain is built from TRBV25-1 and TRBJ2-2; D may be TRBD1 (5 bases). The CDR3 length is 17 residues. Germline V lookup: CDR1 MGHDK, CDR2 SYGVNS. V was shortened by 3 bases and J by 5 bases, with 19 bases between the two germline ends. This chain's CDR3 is CASSDSAGQGRTGELFF. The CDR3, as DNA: TGTGCCAGCAGTGATTCCGCCGGACAAGGTCGAACCGGGGAGCTGTTTTTT.

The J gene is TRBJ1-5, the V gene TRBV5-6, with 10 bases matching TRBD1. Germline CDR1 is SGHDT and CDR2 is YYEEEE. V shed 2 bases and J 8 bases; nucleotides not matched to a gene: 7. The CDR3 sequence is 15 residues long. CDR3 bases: TGTGCCAGCAGCTTCTGGACAGGGGGGAATGAGCCCCAGCATTTT. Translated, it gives CASSFWTGGNEPQHF.

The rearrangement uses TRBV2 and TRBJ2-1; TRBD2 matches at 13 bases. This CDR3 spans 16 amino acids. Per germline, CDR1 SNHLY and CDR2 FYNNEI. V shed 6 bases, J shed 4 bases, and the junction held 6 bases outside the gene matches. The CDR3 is CASSRGLAGAYNEQFF. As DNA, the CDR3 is TGTGCCAGCAGCCGCGGACTAGCGGGGGCGTACAATGAGCAGTTCTTC.

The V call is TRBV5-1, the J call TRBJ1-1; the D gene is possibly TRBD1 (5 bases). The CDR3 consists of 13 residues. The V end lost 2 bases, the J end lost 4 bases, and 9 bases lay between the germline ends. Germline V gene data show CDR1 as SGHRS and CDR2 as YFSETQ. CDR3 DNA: TGCGCCAGCAGCTTCGACGGGGGCACTGAAGCTTTCTTT. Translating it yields CASSFDGGTEAFF.

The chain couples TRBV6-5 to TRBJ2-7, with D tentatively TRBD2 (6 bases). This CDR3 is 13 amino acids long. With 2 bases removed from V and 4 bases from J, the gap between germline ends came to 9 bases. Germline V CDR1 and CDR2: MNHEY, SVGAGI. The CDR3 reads CASSYAGGYEQYF. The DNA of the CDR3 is TGTGCCAGCAGTTACGCAGGAGGGTACGAGCAGTACTTC.

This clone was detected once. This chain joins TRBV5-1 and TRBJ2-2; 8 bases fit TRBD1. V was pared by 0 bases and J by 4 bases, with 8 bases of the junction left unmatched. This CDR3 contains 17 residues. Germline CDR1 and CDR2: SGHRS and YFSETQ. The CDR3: CASSLAFGTGITGELFF. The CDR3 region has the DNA TGCGCCAGCAGCTTGGCCTTCGGGACAGGTATCACCGGGGAGCTGTTTTTT.

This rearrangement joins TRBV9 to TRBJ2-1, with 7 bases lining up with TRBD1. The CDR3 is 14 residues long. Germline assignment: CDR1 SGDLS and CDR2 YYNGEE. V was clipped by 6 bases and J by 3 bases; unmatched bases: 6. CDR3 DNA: TGTGCCAGCAACCGGGACAGTGACTACAATGAGCAGTTCTTC. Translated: CASNRDSDYNEQFF.

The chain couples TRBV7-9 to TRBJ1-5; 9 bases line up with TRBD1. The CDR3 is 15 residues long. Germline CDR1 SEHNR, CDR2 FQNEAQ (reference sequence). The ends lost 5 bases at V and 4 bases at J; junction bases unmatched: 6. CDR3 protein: CASSLGQGFNQPQHF. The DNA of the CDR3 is TGTGCCAGCAGCCTGGGACAGGGATTTAATCAGCCCCAGCATTTT. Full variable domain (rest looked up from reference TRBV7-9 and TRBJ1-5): DTGVSQNPRHKITKRGQNVTFRCDPISEHNRLYWYRQTLGQGPEFLTYFQNEAQLEKSRLLSDRFSAERPKGSFSTLEIQRTEQGDSAMYLCASSLGQGFNQPQHFGDGTRLSIL.

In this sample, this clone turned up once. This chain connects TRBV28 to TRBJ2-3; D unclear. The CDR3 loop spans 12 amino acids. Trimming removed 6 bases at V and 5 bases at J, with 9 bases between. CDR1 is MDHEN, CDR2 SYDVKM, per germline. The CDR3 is CASRNLRDTQYF. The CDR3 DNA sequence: TGTGCCAGCAGAAATCTTAGAGATACGCAGTATTTT.

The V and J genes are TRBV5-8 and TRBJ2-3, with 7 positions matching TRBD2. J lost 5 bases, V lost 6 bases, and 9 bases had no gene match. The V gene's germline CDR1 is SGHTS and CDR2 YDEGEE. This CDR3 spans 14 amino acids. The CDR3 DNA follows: TGTGCCAGCACCAGCGGGACCGTCTTAGATACGCAGTATTTT. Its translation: CASTSGTVLDTQYF.